This T cell receptor beta chain emerged from a study of cytomegalovirus exposure and HLA in healthy donors. Study-level background: One earlier analysis, a look at approximately 190 million T cells, found roughly 110 million unique TCR beta sequences. General observations from the study: Published work reported that the classifier diagnosed cytomegalovirus status with high specificity and sensitivity.

About this clone: Its specificity is unknown.

Germline CDR1 is SGHNT and CDR2 is YENEEA. The CDR3 sequence is 13 residues long. Trimming took 5 bases from V and 5 from J, leaving 7 bases between them. Both 60 Vbeta primers and 13 Jbeta primers went into the PCR. This table comes from immunoSEQ multiplex PCR, and its TCRdb copy is limited to in-frame clones, with some not included. The table lists about 130,000 clones, less than 80% of them singletons, with 6.5% in the top ten. This receptor was identified in a man between 40 and 49 years old in good health and CMV-seropositive. The material sequenced was PBMCs. The chain is built from TRBV11-3 and TRBJ1-6; no clear D. The DNA for the CDR3 is TGTGCCAGCAGCCGGGTCGATAATTCACCCCTCCACTTT. The encoded protein is CASSRVDNSPLHF.